This is a list of T cell receptor beta chains from one sample in a study of blood T cell repertoires in COVID-19. Only in-frame clones appear in the TCRdb table, and some are missing; sequencing was by immunoSEQ multiplex PCR. The sample contains a few hundred thousand clones, around 84% of which appear only once. Material for sequencing was PBMCs or T cells enriched from blood (not recorded which). The source is a woman aged 35 to 49 who had recovered from COVID-19. Each CDR3 is given with its conserved first and last residue. The order of the fields is D gene, J gene, V gene, clone size, CDR3 protein, CDR3 DNA. A D gene is named only where the DNA matches it firmly. The listing skips clone size in some rows; elsewhere it reads once, few, many or a size class.

d_call: NA; j_call: TRBJ2-6; v_call: TRBV5-1; clone_size: NA; cdr3_aa: CASRKSGEWASGANVLTF; cdr3_nt: TGCGCCAGCAGAAAATCAGGGGAATGGGCCTCTGGGGCCAACGTCCTGACTTTC
d_call: TRBD1; j_call: TRBJ1-4; v_call: TRBV7-9; clone_size: NA; cdr3_aa: CASSRDRGNEKLFF; cdr3_nt: TGTGCCAGCAGCAGGGACAGGGGCAATGAAAAACTGTTTTTT
d_call: NA; j_call: TRBJ2-3; v_call: TRBV19; clone_size: NA; cdr3_aa: CASRGAALGDTQYF; cdr3_nt: TGTGCCAGTCGGGGGGCCGCCCTTGGAGATACGCAGTATTTT
d_call: NA; j_call: TRBJ2-5; v_call: TRBV10-2; clone_size: NA; cdr3_aa: CASSESPGTRISGLETQYF; cdr3_nt: TGCGCCAGCAGTGAGTCCCCCGGGACAAGAATATCCGGATTGGAGACCCAGTACTTC
d_call: NA; j_call: TRBJ2-2; v_call: TRBV7-3; clone_size: NA; cdr3_aa: CASSRSGTLQGTGELFF; cdr3_nt: TGTGCCAGCAGCCGGTCCGGGACCCTTCAGGGGACCGGGGAGCTGTTTTTT
d_call: NA; j_call: TRBJ1-1; v_call: TRBV5-4; clone_size: NA; cdr3_aa: CASMVQGLTEAFF; cdr3_nt: TGTGCCAGCATGGTCCAGGGACTCACTGAAGCTTTCTTT
d_call: TRBD1; j_call: TRBJ2-5; v_call: TRBV9; clone_size: NA; cdr3_aa: CASSATGFGETQYF; cdr3_nt: TGTGCCAGCAGCGCGACAGGGTTTGGGGAGACCCAGTACTTC
d_call: TRBD1; j_call: TRBJ1-4; v_call: TRBV30; clone_size: NA; cdr3_aa: CAWSVSGGLGDEKLFF; cdr3_nt: TGTGCCTGGAGTGTTTCAGGGGGCCTGGGGGATGAAAAACTGTTTTTT
d_call: TRBD2; j_call: TRBJ2-5; v_call: TRBV6-5; clone_size: NA; cdr3_aa: CASSYSGLAGTETQYF; cdr3_nt: TGTGCCAGCAGTTACTCGGGACTAGCGGGAACAGAGACCCAGTACTTC
d_call: NA; j_call: TRBJ1-1; v_call: TRBV5-1; clone_size: NA; cdr3_aa: CASSLGSRISNTEAFF; cdr3_nt: TGCGCCAGCAGCTTGGGATCCAGGATATCGAACACTGAAGCTTTCTTT
d_call: TRBD1; j_call: TRBJ2-1; v_call: TRBV5-4; clone_size: NA; cdr3_aa: CASSFDLTGANEQFF; cdr3_nt: TGTGCCAGCAGCTTCGATCTGACAGGGGCCAATGAGCAGTTCTTC
d_call: NA; j_call: TRBJ2-6; v_call: TRBV18; clone_size: NA; cdr3_aa: CASSPQGSGANVLTF; cdr3_nt: TGTGCCAGCTCACCGCAGGGTTCTGGGGCCAACGTCCTGACTTTC
d_call: TRBD1; j_call: TRBJ2-2; v_call: TRBV11-3; clone_size: NA; cdr3_aa: CASSHSWDRGTGELFF; cdr3_nt: TGTGCCAGCAGCCACTCATGGGACAGAGGCACCGGGGAGCTGTTTTTT
d_call: NA; j_call: TRBJ2-1; v_call: TRBV23-1; clone_size: NA; cdr3_aa: CASTRGTRPANEQFF; cdr3_nt: TGCGCCAGCACCCGGGGAACCAGGCCAGCTAATGAGCAGTTCTTC
d_call: NA; j_call: TRBJ1-3; v_call: TRBV18; clone_size: NA; cdr3_aa: CASSSRGGTPSSGNTIYF; cdr3_nt: TGTGCCAGCTCATCGAGAGGGGGAACACCTTCTTCTGGAAACACCATATATTTT
d_call: TRBD2; j_call: TRBJ2-3; v_call: TRBV2; clone_size: NA; cdr3_aa: CASSEGGRALTDTQYF; cdr3_nt: TGTGCCAGCAGTGAAGGCGGGAGGGCCCTCACAGATACGCAGTATTTT
d_call: NA; j_call: TRBJ2-7; v_call: TRBV19; clone_size: NA; cdr3_aa: CASSIDPAAYEQYF; cdr3_nt: TGTGCCAGTAGTATAGACCCCGCGGCCTACGAGCAGTACTTC
d_call: NA; j_call: TRBJ1-6; v_call: TRBV30; clone_size: NA; cdr3_aa: CAWNVEGRNSPLHF; cdr3_nt: TGTGCCTGGAACGTGGAGGGGCGAAATTCACCCCTCCACTTT
d_call: NA; j_call: TRBJ1-1; v_call: TRBV3-1/TRBV3-2; clone_size: NA; cdr3_aa: CASSHGAGGSEAFF; cdr3_nt: TGTGCCAGCAGCCATGGGGCAGGCGGGAGTGAAGCTTTCTTT
d_call: NA; j_call: TRBJ1-5; v_call: TRBV4-3; clone_size: NA; cdr3_aa: CASSQDPRGAGQPQHF; cdr3_nt: TGCGCCAGCAGCCAAGATCCCCGCGGGGCTGGGCAGCCCCAGCATTTT
d_call: TRBD1; j_call: TRBJ2-7; v_call: TRBV15; clone_size: NA; cdr3_aa: CATTLRGDRVPDEQYF; cdr3_nt: TGTGCCACCACCCTCCGGGGGGACAGGGTACCGGACGAGCAGTACTTC
d_call: TRBD2; j_call: TRBJ2-3; v_call: TRBV6-4; clone_size: NA; cdr3_aa: CASSVAGDGTDTQYF; cdr3_nt: TGTGCCAGCAGTGTAGCGGGAGATGGCACAGATACGCAGTATTTT
d_call: NA; j_call: TRBJ2-3; v_call: TRBV12-3/TRBV12-4; clone_size: few; cdr3_aa: CASSLSEQGTKYF; cdr3_nt: TGTGCCAGCAGTTTAAGTGAACAGGGTACGAAGTATTTT
d_call: NA; j_call: TRBJ1-4; v_call: TRBV7-9; clone_size: NA; cdr3_aa: CASSVTGTTNEKLFF; cdr3_nt: TGTGCCAGCAGCGTAACAGGGACAACTAATGAAAAACTGTTTTTT
d_call: TRBD1; j_call: TRBJ2-4; v_call: TRBV18; clone_size: NA; cdr3_aa: CASSRRDRGNIQYF; cdr3_nt: TGTGCCAGCTCACGTCGCGACAGGGGAAACATTCAGTACTTC
d_call: TRBD1; j_call: TRBJ1-2; v_call: TRBV28; clone_size: NA; cdr3_aa: CASSPGQGANYGYTF; cdr3_nt: TGTGCCAGCAGCCCTGGACAGGGGGCTAACTATGGCTACACCTTC
d_call: NA; j_call: TRBJ1-5; v_call: TRBV19; clone_size: NA; cdr3_aa: CASSIVGDYSNQPQHF; cdr3_nt: TGTGCCAGTAGTATAGTAGGGGATTATAGCAATCAGCCCCAGCATTTT
d_call: NA; j_call: TRBJ1-2; v_call: TRBV7-9; clone_size: few; cdr3_aa: CASSLSQASYGYTF; cdr3_nt: TGTGCCAGCAGCTTAAGCCAGGCCTCCTATGGCTACACCTTC
d_call: TRBD2; j_call: TRBJ2-1; v_call: TRBV18; clone_size: NA; cdr3_aa: CASSPIFPGGRSNEQFF; cdr3_nt: TGTGCCAGCTCACCAATTTTTCCTGGCGGGAGGAGCAATGAGCAGTTCTTC
d_call: NA; j_call: TRBJ2-2; v_call: TRBV7-2; clone_size: NA; cdr3_aa: CASSRTVNTGELFF; cdr3_nt: TGTGCCAGCAGCAGGACAGTGAACACCGGGGAGCTGTTTTTT
d_call: NA; j_call: TRBJ1-5; v_call: TRBV30; clone_size: NA; cdr3_aa: CAWSPRDGRRLTQPQHF; cdr3_nt: TGTGCCTGGAGTCCTCGGGATGGTCGGAGACTCACTCAGCCCCAGCATTTT
d_call: NA; j_call: TRBJ2-1; v_call: TRBV5-1; clone_size: NA; cdr3_aa: CASSADPSGEQFF; cdr3_nt: TGCGCCAGCAGCGCCGACCCGAGCGGAGAGCAGTTCTTC
d_call: TRBD2; j_call: TRBJ2-2; v_call: TRBV18; clone_size: NA; cdr3_aa: CASSRGLDGTGELFF; cdr3_nt: TGTGCCAGCTCACGGGGACTAGATGGCACCGGGGAGCTGTTTTTT
d_call: TRBD2; j_call: TRBJ2-1; v_call: TRBV9; clone_size: NA; cdr3_aa: CASSTRLAGDNEQFF; cdr3_nt: TGTGCCAGCAGCACCCGACTAGCGGGGGACAATGAGCAGTTCTTC
d_call: TRBD1; j_call: TRBJ1-2; v_call: TRBV24-1; clone_size: NA; cdr3_aa: CATSDYRGGYTF; cdr3_nt: TGTGCCACCAGTGATTACAGGGGTGGCTACACCTTC
d_call: TRBD1; j_call: TRBJ2-7; v_call: TRBV5-1; clone_size: NA; cdr3_aa: CASSPGTGRIDEQYF; cdr3_nt: TGCGCCAGCAGCCCGGGGACAGGGAGAATAGACGAGCAGTACTTC
d_call: TRBD1; j_call: TRBJ1-1; v_call: TRBV19; clone_size: NA; cdr3_aa: CASSRTGLDTEAFF; cdr3_nt: TGTGCCAGTAGTAGGACAGGGCTCGACACTGAAGCTTTCTTT
d_call: NA; j_call: TRBJ1-1; v_call: TRBV12-3/TRBV12-4; clone_size: NA; cdr3_aa: CASSLEGTEAFF; cdr3_nt: TGTGCCAGCAGTTTGGAGGGAACTGAAGCTTTCTTT
d_call: TRBD2; j_call: TRBJ2-2; v_call: TRBV15; clone_size: NA; cdr3_aa: CATGLAVKRELFF; cdr3_nt: TGTGCCACCGGGCTAGCGGTGAAGAGGGAGCTGTTTTTT
d_call: TRBD2; j_call: TRBJ2-1; v_call: TRBV11-3; clone_size: NA; cdr3_aa: CASSPRLAGGVVGEQFF; cdr3_nt: TGTGCCAGCAGCCCACGACTAGCGGGGGGGGTGGTGGGTGAGCAGTTCTTC
d_call: TRBD1; j_call: TRBJ2-1; v_call: TRBV7-2; clone_size: once; cdr3_aa: CASSPGPQGDEQFF; cdr3_nt: TGTGCCAGCAGCCCCGGCCCTCAGGGGGATGAGCAGTTCTTC
d_call: TRBD2; j_call: TRBJ2-3; v_call: TRBV5-1; clone_size: once; cdr3_aa: CASSEGPGGDTQYF; cdr3_nt: TGCGCCAGCAGCGAGGGCCCGGGGGGAGATACGCAGTATTTT
d_call: TRBD2; j_call: TRBJ2-5; v_call: TRBV28; clone_size: NA; cdr3_aa: CASSFPLLAGEPTYLQETQYF; cdr3_nt: TGTGCCAGCAGTTTCCCCCTACTAGCGGGTGAACCGACCTACCTCCAAGAGACCCAGTACTTC
d_call: TRBD2; j_call: TRBJ2-2; v_call: TRBV10-3; clone_size: NA; cdr3_aa: CASAERGNTGELFF; cdr3_nt: TGTGCCTCCGCGGAGCGGGGTAACACCGGGGAGCTGTTTTTT
d_call: NA; j_call: TRBJ2-3; v_call: TRBV6-5; clone_size: NA; cdr3_aa: CASRTRESDTQYF; cdr3_nt: TGTGCCAGCAGGACCCGGGAGAGCGATACGCAGTATTTT
d_call: NA; j_call: TRBJ1-2; v_call: TRBV12-3/TRBV12-4; clone_size: NA; cdr3_aa: CASALRVSDGYTF; cdr3_nt: TGTGCCAGCGCGCTCAGGGTCTCAGATGGCTACACCTTC
d_call: NA; j_call: TRBJ1-3; v_call: TRBV28; clone_size: few; cdr3_aa: CASSLWARSNENTIYF; cdr3_nt: TGTGCCAGCAGTTTATGGGCTAGGTCAAATGAAAACACCATATATTTT
d_call: TRBD1; j_call: TRBJ1-4; v_call: TRBV28; clone_size: NA; cdr3_aa: CASSGPGQFATNEKLFF; cdr3_nt: TGTGCCAGCAGTGGACCGGGACAGTTTGCAACTAATGAAAAACTGTTTTTT
d_call: TRBD2; j_call: TRBJ2-3; v_call: TRBV12-3/TRBV12-4; clone_size: NA; cdr3_aa: CASGRGDTQYF; cdr3_nt: TGTGCCAGCGGGCGGGGGGACACGCAGTATTTT
d_call: NA; j_call: TRBJ2-7; v_call: TRBV5-6; clone_size: NA; cdr3_aa: CASSSVGLDYEQYF; cdr3_nt: TGTGCCAGCAGCTCAGTGGGACTGGACTACGAGCAGTACTTC